These T cell receptor beta chains were read from a single sample in a study of T cells in Graves' hyperthyroidism and ophthalmopathy. In TCRdb, the multiplex PCR reads were re-called with MiXCR into one record per CDR3 protein. The table has fewer than 650,000 distinct CDR3 sequences, approximately 14% seen once. The sample comprised blood. These receptors all stem from a woman aged 35 to 49 with Graves' ophthalmopathy. Each CDR3 is given with its conserved first and last residue. D genes are given only for firm matches. Size tells how often a clone was seen (once, few, many) or the class of an expanded clone, and some rows leave it out.

D gene: -
clone size: -
J gene: TRBJ2-5
V gene: TRBV2
CDR3 protein: CASERWGRGETQYF
CDR3 DNA: TGTGCCAGCGAAAGGTGGGGACGGGGGGAGACCCAGTACTTC

D gene: -
clone size: many
J gene: TRBJ1-1
V gene: TRBV6-4
CDR3 protein: CASSPGLGNTEAFF
CDR3 DNA: TGTGCCAGCAGTCCGGGACTGGGGAACACTGAAGCTTTCTTT

D gene: TRBD1
clone size: many
J gene: TRBJ1-2
V gene: TRBV20-1
CDR3 protein: CSDRAPIRDSSNIRKYGYTF
CDR3 DNA: TGCAGTGACCGAGCGCCCATCCGGGACAGCTCGAATATTAGGAAATATGGCTACACCTTC

D gene: -
clone size: many
J gene: TRBJ1-5
V gene: TRBV20-1
CDR3 protein: CSAIPKSNQPQHF
CDR3 DNA: TGCAGTGCCATACCCAAGAGCAATCAGCCCCAGCATTTT

D gene: TRBD1
clone size: many
J gene: TRBJ2-7
V gene: TRBV6-1
CDR3 protein: CASSAPDRAYEQYF
CDR3 DNA: TGTGCCAGCAGTGCCCCGGACAGGGCTTACGAGCAGTACTTC

D gene: -
clone size: many
J gene: TRBJ1-2
V gene: TRBV15
CDR3 protein: CATSPGGGQGYTF
CDR3 DNA: TGTGCCACCAGCCCCGGGGGGGGGCAAGGCTACACCTTC

D gene: -
clone size: many
J gene: TRBJ1-2
V gene: TRBV24-1
CDR3 protein: CATSDFRTVRKNYGYTF
CDR3 DNA: TGTGCCACCAGTGATTTTAGAACTGTCCGGAAGAACTATGGCTACACCTTC

D gene: TRBD1
clone size: many
J gene: TRBJ1-5
V gene: TRBV27
CDR3 protein: CASSETGRPQHF
CDR3 DNA: TGTGCCAGCAGTGAGACAGGGAGGCCCCAGCATTTT

D gene: TRBD2
clone size: few
J gene: TRBJ2-5
V gene: TRBV5-6
CDR3 protein: CASSFGTTQETQYF
CDR3 DNA: TGTGCCAGCAGCTTCGGGACTACTCAAGAGACCCAGTACTTC

D gene: TRBD2
clone size: few
J gene: TRBJ2-7
V gene: TRBV9
CDR3 protein: CASSVGTSGVDEQYF
CDR3 DNA: TGTGCCAGCAGCGTGGGGACTAGCGGGGTCGACGAGCAGTACTTC

D gene: TRBD2
clone size: many
J gene: TRBJ2-7
V gene: TRBV20-1
CDR3 protein: CSARGILRESYEQYF
CDR3 DNA: TGCAGTGCTAGAGGGATTCTGCGGGAGAGCTACGAGCAGTACTTC

D gene: TRBD1
clone size: many
J gene: TRBJ1-1
V gene: TRBV29-1
CDR3 protein: CSADRGVNTEAFF
CDR3 DNA: TGCAGCGCCGACAGGGGAGTAAACACTGAAGCTTTCTTT

D gene: -
clone size: many
J gene: TRBJ1-5
V gene: TRBV12-3/TRBV12-4
CDR3 protein: CASSFEGGNQPQHF
CDR3 DNA: TGTGCCAGCAGTTTCGAGGGAGGGAATCAGCCCCAGCATTTT

D gene: TRBD1
clone size: -
J gene: TRBJ2-7
V gene: TRBV7-2
CDR3 protein: CASSTGGWNEQYF
CDR3 DNA: TGTGCCAGCAGTACAGGGGGCTGGAACGAGCAGTACTTC

D gene: -
clone size: few
J gene: TRBJ2-7
V gene: TRBV6-2/TRBV6-3
CDR3 protein: CASSLADGVYEQYF
CDR3 DNA: TGTGCCAGCAGCTTAGCGGACGGAGTCTACGAGCAGTACTTC

D gene: TRBD1
clone size: many
J gene: TRBJ1-1
V gene: TRBV12-3/TRBV12-4
CDR3 protein: CASRLQGTNTEAFF
CDR3 DNA: TGTGCCAGCAGGTTACAGGGGACGAACACTGAAGCTTTCTTT

D gene: TRBD2
clone size: many
J gene: TRBJ2-7
V gene: TRBV6-1
CDR3 protein: CASPPGLAGGIYEQYF
CDR3 DNA: TGTGCCAGCCCCCCAGGACTAGCGGGAGGGATCTACGAGCAGTACTTC

D gene: TRBD1
clone size: -
J gene: TRBJ2-7
V gene: TRBV29-1
CDR3 protein: CSGQDREGDEQYF
CDR3 DNA: TGCAGCGGACAAGACAGGGAAGGGGACGAGCAGTACTTC

D gene: -
clone size: many
J gene: TRBJ1-1
V gene: TRBV7-6
CDR3 protein: CASSTTDGNTEAFF
CDR3 DNA: TGTGCCAGCAGCACTACAGATGGGAACACTGAAGCTTTCTTT

D gene: -
clone size: many
J gene: TRBJ2-3
V gene: TRBV7-9
CDR3 protein: CASSLAGGTDTQYF
CDR3 DNA: TGTGCCAGCAGCTTAGCGGGAGGCACAGATACGCAGTATTTT

D gene: -
clone size: many
J gene: TRBJ2-2
V gene: TRBV12-3/TRBV12-4
CDR3 protein: CASSSPGLGPGELFF
CDR3 DNA: TGTGCCAGCAGTTCCCCGGGCCTAGGTCCCGGGGAGCTGTTTTTT

D gene: TRBD1
clone size: few
J gene: TRBJ2-4
V gene: TRBV28
CDR3 protein: CASSFLGQGENIQYF
CDR3 DNA: TGTGCCAGCAGTTTCTTGGGACAGGGTGAAAACATTCAGTACTTC

D gene: TRBD1
clone size: -
J gene: TRBJ2-7
V gene: TRBV10-3
CDR3 protein: CAISDPGTGVYEQYF
CDR3 DNA: TGTGCCATCAGTGATCCCGGGACAGGGGTCTACGAGCAGTACTTC

D gene: -
clone size: many
J gene: TRBJ2-7
V gene: TRBV12-3/TRBV12-4
CDR3 protein: CASRISDTYEQYF
CDR3 DNA: TGTGCCAGCAGGATCAGCGATACCTACGAGCAGTACTTC

D gene: TRBD2
clone size: many
J gene: TRBJ2-7
V gene: TRBV11-2
CDR3 protein: CASSLETSGTIEQYF
CDR3 DNA: TGTGCCAGCAGCTTAGAGACTAGCGGGACAATCGAGCAGTACTTC

D gene: -
clone size: few
J gene: TRBJ2-2
V gene: TRBV6-1
CDR3 protein: CASSEGLDTGELFF
CDR3 DNA: TGTGCCAGCAGTGAAGGACTAGACACCGGGGAGCTGTTTTTT

D gene: -
clone size: few
J gene: TRBJ2-7
V gene: TRBV30
CDR3 protein: CAFGAGPTYEQYF
CDR3 DNA: TGTGCATTCGGGGCAGGCCCCACCTACGAGCAGTACTTC

D gene: TRBD1
clone size: many
J gene: TRBJ1-5
V gene: TRBV6-1
CDR3 protein: CASSGRDRAPQPQHF
CDR3 DNA: TGTGCCAGCAGTGGACGGGACAGGGCGCCTCAGCCCCAGCATTTT

D gene: -
clone size: many
J gene: TRBJ1-5
V gene: TRBV27
CDR3 protein: CASSRRGQPQHF
CDR3 DNA: TGTGCCAGCAGTCGAAGAGGGCAGCCCCAGCATTTT

D gene: -
clone size: few
J gene: TRBJ1-5
V gene: TRBV28
CDR3 protein: CASSLRQIYSNQPQHF
CDR3 DNA: TGTGCCAGCAGTTTAAGACAGATTTATAGCAATCAGCCCCAGCATTTT

D gene: TRBD2
clone size: many
J gene: TRBJ2-2
V gene: TRBV19
CDR3 protein: CASKGAGETGELFF
CDR3 DNA: TGTGCCAGTAAAGGAGCGGGAGAGACCGGGGAGCTGTTTTTT

D gene: -
clone size: many
J gene: TRBJ1-2
V gene: TRBV5-1
CDR3 protein: CASSLEGGMDYGYTF
CDR3 DNA: TGCGCCAGCAGCTTGGAAGGGGGTATGGACTATGGCTACACCTTC

D gene: TRBD1
clone size: few
J gene: TRBJ1-5
V gene: TRBV19
CDR3 protein: CASSIRSGGAGQPQHF
CDR3 DNA: TGTGCCAGTAGTATTAGGTCAGGGGGCGCGGGTCAGCCCCAGCATTTT

D gene: -
clone size: many
J gene: TRBJ1-1
V gene: TRBV12-3/TRBV12-4
CDR3 protein: CASSLGRLPEAFF
CDR3 DNA: TGTGCCAGCAGTCTGGGCAGGCTCCCTGAAGCTTTCTTT

D gene: -
clone size: few
J gene: TRBJ1-5
V gene: TRBV27
CDR3 protein: CASSGGGERGMANQPQHF
CDR3 DNA: TGTGCCAGCAGCGGTGGAGGGGAAAGGGGGATGGCCAATCAGCCCCAGCATTTT

D gene: -
clone size: once
J gene: TRBJ1-1
V gene: TRBV6-2/TRBV6-3
CDR3 protein: CASRDAVVEAFF
CDR3 DNA: TGTGCCAGCAGGGACGCGGTGGTTGAAGCTTTCTTT

D gene: -
clone size: many
J gene: TRBJ2-4
V gene: TRBV2
CDR3 protein: CASSERETKNIQYF
CDR3 DNA: TGTGCCAGCAGTGAAAGGGAGACCAAAAACATTCAGTACTTC

D gene: TRBD1
clone size: many
J gene: TRBJ2-5
V gene: TRBV6-1
CDR3 protein: CASYPGQWKTQYF
CDR3 DNA: TGTGCCAGTTACCCGGGACAGTGGAAGACCCAGTACTTC

D gene: -
clone size: many
J gene: TRBJ1-1
V gene: TRBV5-1
CDR3 protein: CASSLEPRPTEAFF
CDR3 DNA: TGCGCCAGCAGCTTGGAACCACGGCCCACTGAAGCTTTCTTT

D gene: TRBD2
clone size: many
J gene: TRBJ2-7
V gene: TRBV11-2
CDR3 protein: CASSSTTSGRAIEQYF
CDR3 DNA: TGTGCCAGCAGCTCAACAACTAGCGGGAGGGCCATCGAGCAGTACTTC

D gene: TRBD1
clone size: -
J gene: TRBJ2-7
V gene: TRBV7-2
CDR3 protein: CASSDRDRGSYEQYF
CDR3 DNA: TGTGCCAGCAGCGACCGGGACAGGGGGTCCTACGAGCAGTACTTC

D gene: TRBD1
clone size: many
J gene: TRBJ1-2
V gene: TRBV5-5
CDR3 protein: CASSLNRGDYGYTF
CDR3 DNA: TGTGCCAGCAGCTTGAACAGGGGAGACTATGGCTACACCTTC

D gene: TRBD2
clone size: -
J gene: TRBJ2-2
V gene: TRBV6-2/TRBV6-3
CDR3 protein: CASSYSPTSGRNGELFF
CDR3 DNA: TGTGCCAGCAGTTACTCCCCGACTAGCGGGAGAAACGGGGAGCTGTTTTTT

D gene: -
clone size: -
J gene: TRBJ1-1
V gene: TRBV10-3
CDR3 protein: CAINPGGSTEAFF
CDR3 DNA: TGTGCCATCAACCCCGGGGGCTCCACTGAAGCTTTCTTT

D gene: -
clone size: -
J gene: TRBJ2-5
V gene: TRBV7-9
CDR3 protein: CASTKVALAGKTQYF
CDR3 DNA: TGTGCCAGCACCAAAGTTGCGTTGGCGGGGAAGACCCAGTACTTC

D gene: -
clone size: -
J gene: TRBJ2-7
V gene: TRBV4-1
CDR3 protein: CASSQSQGPSYEQYF
CDR3 DNA: TGCGCCAGCAGCCAATCACAGGGCCCCTCCTACGAGCAGTACTTC

D gene: -
clone size: many
J gene: TRBJ2-7
V gene: TRBV19
CDR3 protein: CASSVAWAEGSEQYF
CDR3 DNA: TGTGCCAGTAGTGTCGCGTGGGCTGAGGGGTCCGAGCAGTACTTC

D gene: -
clone size: few
J gene: TRBJ2-7
V gene: TRBV9
CDR3 protein: CASSVENGGEQYF
CDR3 DNA: TGTGCCAGCAGCGTAGAAAACGGGGGTGAGCAGTACTTC

D gene: -
clone size: many
J gene: TRBJ2-2
V gene: TRBV7-3
CDR3 protein: CASSSYGGELFF
CDR3 DNA: TGTGCCAGCAGTTCCTATGGCGGGGAGCTGTTTTTT

D gene: -
clone size: many
J gene: TRBJ1-2
V gene: TRBV28
CDR3 protein: CASTSTGINYGYTF
CDR3 DNA: TGTGCCAGCACTTCTACAGGGATTAACTATGGCTACACCTTC

D gene: TRBD1
clone size: many
J gene: TRBJ2-2
V gene: TRBV6-1
CDR3 protein: CATRTGGNTGELFF
CDR3 DNA: TGTGCCACCCGGACAGGGGGCAACACCGGGGAGCTGTTTTTT

D gene: TRBD2
clone size: many
J gene: TRBJ2-1
V gene: TRBV12-3/TRBV12-4
CDR3 protein: CASTLLAGGNDEQFF
CDR3 DNA: TGTGCCAGCACCCTATTAGCGGGAGGGAACGATGAGCAGTTCTTC

D gene: -
clone size: many
J gene: TRBJ1-1
V gene: TRBV12-3/TRBV12-4
CDR3 protein: CASSFALNTEAFF
CDR3 DNA: TGTGCCAGCAGTTTCGCCCTGAACACTGAAGCTTTCTTT

D gene: -
clone size: many
J gene: TRBJ1-5
V gene: TRBV19
CDR3 protein: CASSSPYQPQHF
CDR3 DNA: TGTGCCAGTAGTAGCCCGTATCAGCCCCAGCATTTT

D gene: -
clone size: few
J gene: TRBJ2-7
V gene: TRBV4-1
CDR3 protein: CASSQGGTYTYEQYF
CDR3 DNA: TGCGCCAGCAGCCAAGGAGGGACTTACACCTACGAGCAGTACTTC

D gene: TRBD1
clone size: many
J gene: TRBJ1-2
V gene: TRBV27
CDR3 protein: CASSFPDRGTYGYTF
CDR3 DNA: TGTGCCAGCAGTTTCCCAGACAGGGGAACCTATGGCTACACCTTC

D gene: TRBD1
clone size: many
J gene: TRBJ2-7
V gene: TRBV5-1
CDR3 protein: CASGQGPYEQYF
CDR3 DNA: TGCGCCAGCGGACAGGGTCCCTACGAGCAGTACTTC

D gene: -
clone size: many
J gene: TRBJ2-5
V gene: TRBV7-2
CDR3 protein: CASSLVPGPLQYF
CDR3 DNA: TGTGCCAGCAGCCTCGTCCCGGGACCTTTACAGTACTTC

D gene: TRBD1
clone size: many
J gene: TRBJ2-7
V gene: TRBV12-3/TRBV12-4
CDR3 protein: CASSLFDRAKYF
CDR3 DNA: TGTGCCAGCAGTTTATTTGACAGGGCTAAGTACTTC

D gene: -
clone size: -
J gene: TRBJ1-2
V gene: TRBV5-1
CDR3 protein: CASSPGGTNYYGYTF
CDR3 DNA: TGCGCCAGCAGCCCTGGTGGGACAAACTACTATGGCTACACCTTC